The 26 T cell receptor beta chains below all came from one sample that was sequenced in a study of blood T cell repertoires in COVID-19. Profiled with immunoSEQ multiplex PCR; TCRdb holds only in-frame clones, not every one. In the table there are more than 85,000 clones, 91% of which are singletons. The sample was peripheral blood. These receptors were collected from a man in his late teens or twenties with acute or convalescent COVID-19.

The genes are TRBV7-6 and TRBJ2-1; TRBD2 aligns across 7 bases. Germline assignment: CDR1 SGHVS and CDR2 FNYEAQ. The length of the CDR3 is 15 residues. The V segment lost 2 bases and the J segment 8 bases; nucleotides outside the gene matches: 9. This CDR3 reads CASSLMVGGLYEQFF. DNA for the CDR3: TGTGCCAGCAGCTTAATGGTGGGAGGGCTCTATGAGCAGTTCTTC.

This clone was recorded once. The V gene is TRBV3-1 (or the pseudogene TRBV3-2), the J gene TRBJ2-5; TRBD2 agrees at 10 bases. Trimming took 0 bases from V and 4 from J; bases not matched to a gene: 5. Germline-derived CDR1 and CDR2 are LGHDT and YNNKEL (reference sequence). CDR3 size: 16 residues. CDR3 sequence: CASSQDRASGRETQYF. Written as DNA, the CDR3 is TGTGCCAGCAGCCAAGATCGGGCTAGCGGGAGAGAGACCCAGTACTTC.

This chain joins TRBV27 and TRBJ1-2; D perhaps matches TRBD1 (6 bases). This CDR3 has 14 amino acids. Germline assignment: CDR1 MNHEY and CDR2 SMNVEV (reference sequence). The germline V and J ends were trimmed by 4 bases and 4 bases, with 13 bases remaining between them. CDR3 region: CASSWGGASYGYTF. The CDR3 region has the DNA TGTGCCAGCAGTTGGGGGGGGGCAAGCTATGGCTACACCTTC.

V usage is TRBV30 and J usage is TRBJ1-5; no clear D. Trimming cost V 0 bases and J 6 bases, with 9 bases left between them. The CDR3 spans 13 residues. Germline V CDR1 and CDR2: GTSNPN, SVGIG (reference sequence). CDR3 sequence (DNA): TGTGCCTGGAGTGTATCGCGTGGTCAGCCCCAGCATTTT. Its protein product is CAWSVSRGQPQHF.

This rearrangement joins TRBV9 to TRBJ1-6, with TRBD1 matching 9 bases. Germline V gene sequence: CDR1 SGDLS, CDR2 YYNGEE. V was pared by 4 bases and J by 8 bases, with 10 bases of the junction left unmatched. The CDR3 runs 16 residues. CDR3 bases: TGTGCCAGCAGCCTTACCGACAGGGGGAAGGATTCACCCCTCCACTTT. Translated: CASSLTDRGKDSPLHF.

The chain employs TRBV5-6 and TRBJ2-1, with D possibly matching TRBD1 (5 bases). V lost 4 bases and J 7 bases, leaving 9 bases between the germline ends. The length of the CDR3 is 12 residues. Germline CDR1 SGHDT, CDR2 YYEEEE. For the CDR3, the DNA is TGTGCCAGCAGCCCAGGACAAAATGAGCAGTTCTTC. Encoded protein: CASSPGQNEQFF. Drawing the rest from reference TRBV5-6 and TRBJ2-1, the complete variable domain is DAGVTQSPTHLIKTRGQQVTLRCSPKSGHDTVSWYQQALGQGPQFIFQYYEEEERQRGNFPDRFSGHQFPNYSSELNVNALLLGDSALYLCASSPGQNEQFFGPGTRLTVL.

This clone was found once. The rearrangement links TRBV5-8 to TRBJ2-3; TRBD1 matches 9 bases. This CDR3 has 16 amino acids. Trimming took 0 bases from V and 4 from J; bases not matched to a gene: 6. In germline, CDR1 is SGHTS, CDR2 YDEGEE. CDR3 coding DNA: TGTGCCAGCAGCTTGGACGGGACAGGGCACCCAGATACGCAGTATTTT. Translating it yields CASSLDGTGHPDTQYF.

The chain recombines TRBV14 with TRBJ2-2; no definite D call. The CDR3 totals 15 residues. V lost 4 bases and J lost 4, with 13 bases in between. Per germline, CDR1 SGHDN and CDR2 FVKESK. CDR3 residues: CASSRRLTGTGELFF. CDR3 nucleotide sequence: TGTGCCAGCAGCCGGCGCCTAACGGGCACCGGGGAGCTGTTTTTT.

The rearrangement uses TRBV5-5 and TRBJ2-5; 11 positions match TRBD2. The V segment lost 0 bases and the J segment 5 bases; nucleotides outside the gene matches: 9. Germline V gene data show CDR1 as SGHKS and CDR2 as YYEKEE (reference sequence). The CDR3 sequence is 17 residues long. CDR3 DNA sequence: TGTGCCAGCAGCTTGGTTAGCGGGGGGGCCTTAGGGGAGACCCAGTACTTC. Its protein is CASSLVSGGALGETQYF.

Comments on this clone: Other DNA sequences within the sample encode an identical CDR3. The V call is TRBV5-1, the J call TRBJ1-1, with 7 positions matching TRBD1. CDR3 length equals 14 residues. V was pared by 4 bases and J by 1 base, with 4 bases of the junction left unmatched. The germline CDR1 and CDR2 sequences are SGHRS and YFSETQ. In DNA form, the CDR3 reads TGCGCCAGCAGCGGGGGACAGCCGAACACTGAAGCTTTCTTT. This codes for CASSGGQPNTEAFF.

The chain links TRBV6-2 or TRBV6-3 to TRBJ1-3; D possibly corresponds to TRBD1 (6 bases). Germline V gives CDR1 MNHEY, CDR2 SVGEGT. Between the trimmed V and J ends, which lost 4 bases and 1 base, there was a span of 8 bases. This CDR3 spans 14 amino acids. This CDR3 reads CASSSQGSGNTIYF. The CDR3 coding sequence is TGTGCCAGCAGTTCACAGGGATCTGGAAACACCATATATTTT.

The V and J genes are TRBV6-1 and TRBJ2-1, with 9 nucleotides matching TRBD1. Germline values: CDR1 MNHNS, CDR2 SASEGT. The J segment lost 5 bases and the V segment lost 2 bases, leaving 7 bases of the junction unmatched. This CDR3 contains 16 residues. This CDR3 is CASSESPGTGHNEQFF. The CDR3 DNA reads TGTGCCAGCAGTGAATCTCCCGGGACAGGGCACAATGAGCAGTTCTTC.

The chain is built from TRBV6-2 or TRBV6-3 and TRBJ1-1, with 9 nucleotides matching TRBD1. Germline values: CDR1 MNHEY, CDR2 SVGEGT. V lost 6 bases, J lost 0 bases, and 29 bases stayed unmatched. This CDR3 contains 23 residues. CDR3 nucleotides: TGTGCCAGCAGCCCGCGATTGTTCGGGACAGGGAAGGGGCAGGGAGGTTTGAACACTGAAGCTTTCTTT. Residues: CASSPRLFGTGKGQGGLNTEAFF.

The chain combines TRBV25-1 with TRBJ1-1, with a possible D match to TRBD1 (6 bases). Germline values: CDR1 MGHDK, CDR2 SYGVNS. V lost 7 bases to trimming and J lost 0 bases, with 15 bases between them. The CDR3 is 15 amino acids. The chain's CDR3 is CASNPHTGLNTEAFF. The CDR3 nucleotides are TGTGCCAGCAATCCCCATACAGGGCTGAACACTGAAGCTTTCTTT. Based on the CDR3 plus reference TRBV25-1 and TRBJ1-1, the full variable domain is EADIYQTPRYLVIGTGKKITLECSQTMGHDKMYWYQQDPGMELHLIHYSYGVNSTEKGDLSSESTVSRIRTEHFPLTLESARPSHTSQYLCASNPHTGLNTEAFFGQGTRLTVV.

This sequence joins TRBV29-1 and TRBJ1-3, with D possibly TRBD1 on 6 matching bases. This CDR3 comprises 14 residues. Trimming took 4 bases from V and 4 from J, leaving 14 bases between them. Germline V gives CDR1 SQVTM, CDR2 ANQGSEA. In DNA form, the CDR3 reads TGCAGCGTTGTACAGGGATCGTGGGGAAACACCATATATTTT. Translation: CSVVQGSWGNTIYF. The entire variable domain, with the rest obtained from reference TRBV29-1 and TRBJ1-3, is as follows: SAVISQKPSRDICQRGTSLTIQCQVDSQVTMMFWYRQQPGQSLTLIATANQGSEATYESGFVIDKFPISRPNLTFSTLTVSNMSPEDSSIYLCSVVQGSWGNTIYFGEGSWLTVV.

The DNA of the CDR3 is TGTGCCAGCAGCGTAGCTGTAGGACACAGCACAGATACGCAGTATTTT. It translates to CASSVAVGHSTDTQYF. The chain uses TRBV9 and TRBJ2-3; maybe TRBD1 (5 bases). Between the trimmed V and J ends, which lost 0 bases and 0 bases, there was a span of 11 bases. The CDR3 contains 16 residues. Per germline, CDR1 SGDLS and CDR2 YYNGEE.

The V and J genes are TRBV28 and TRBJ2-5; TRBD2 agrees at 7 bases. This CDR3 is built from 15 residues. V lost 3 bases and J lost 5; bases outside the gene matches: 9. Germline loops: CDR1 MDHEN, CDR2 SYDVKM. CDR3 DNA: TGTGCCAGCAGTTTGGGAGGGGCCTCCCGGGAGACCCAGTACTTC. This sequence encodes CASSLGGASRETQYF.

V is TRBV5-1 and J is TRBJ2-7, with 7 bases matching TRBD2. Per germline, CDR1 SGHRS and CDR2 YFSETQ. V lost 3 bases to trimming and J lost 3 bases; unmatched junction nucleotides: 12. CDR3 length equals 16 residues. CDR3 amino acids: CASSSPSGSDRYEQYF. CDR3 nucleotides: TGCGCCAGCAGCTCCCCTAGCGGCTCAGACCGCTACGAGCAGTACTTC.

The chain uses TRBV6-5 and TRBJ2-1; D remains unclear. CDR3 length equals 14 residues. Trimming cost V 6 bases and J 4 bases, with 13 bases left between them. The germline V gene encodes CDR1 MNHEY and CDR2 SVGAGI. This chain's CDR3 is CASSLLPRYNEQFF. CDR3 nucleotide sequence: TGTGCCAGCAGCTTACTCCCCCGGTACAATGAGCAGTTCTTC.

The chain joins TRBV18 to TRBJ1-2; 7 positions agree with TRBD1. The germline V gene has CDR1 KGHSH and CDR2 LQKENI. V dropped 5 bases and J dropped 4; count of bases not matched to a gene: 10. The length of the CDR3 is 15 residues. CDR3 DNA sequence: TGTGCCAGCTCATCGTCTCTAGGGGGCCCCTATGGCTACACCTTC. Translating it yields CASSSSLGGPYGYTF.

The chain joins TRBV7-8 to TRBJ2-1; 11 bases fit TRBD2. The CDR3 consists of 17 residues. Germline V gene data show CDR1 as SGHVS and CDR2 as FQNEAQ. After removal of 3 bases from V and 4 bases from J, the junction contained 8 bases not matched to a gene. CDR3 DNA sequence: TGTGCCAGCAGCTTGCCGCCGGGACTAGCGGTATACAATGAGCAGTTCTTC. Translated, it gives CASSLPPGLAVYNEQFF.

CDR3 residues: CASSYQGADYGYTF. Here the CDR3 DNA reads TGTGCCAGCAGCTATCAGGGGGCGGACTATGGCTACACCTTC. J is TRBJ1-2 and V is TRBV5-4, with 8 bases that match TRBD1. Looked up from germline, CDR1 is SGHNT and CDR2 is YYREEE (reference sequence). V shed 3 bases and J 3 bases; nucleotides not matched to a gene: 4. The length of the CDR3 is 14 residues.

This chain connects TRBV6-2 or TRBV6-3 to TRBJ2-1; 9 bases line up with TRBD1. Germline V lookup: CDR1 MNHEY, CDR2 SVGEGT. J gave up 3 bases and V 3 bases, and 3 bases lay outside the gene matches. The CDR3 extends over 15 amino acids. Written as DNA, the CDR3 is TGTGCCAGCAGTTATGGACAGGGGCGCTACAATGAGCAGTTCTTC. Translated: CASSYGQGRYNEQFF.

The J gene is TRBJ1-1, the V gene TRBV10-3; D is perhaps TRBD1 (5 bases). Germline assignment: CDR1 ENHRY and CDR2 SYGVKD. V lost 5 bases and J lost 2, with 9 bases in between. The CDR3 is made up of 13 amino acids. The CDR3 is CAISRGPNTEAFF. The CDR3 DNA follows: TGTGCCATCAGTAGGGGCCCAAACACTGAAGCTTTCTTT.

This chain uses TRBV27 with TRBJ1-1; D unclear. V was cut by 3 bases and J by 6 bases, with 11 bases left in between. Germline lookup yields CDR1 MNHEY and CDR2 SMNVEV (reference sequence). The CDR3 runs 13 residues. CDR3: CASSFRVSAEAFF. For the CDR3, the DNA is TGTGCCAGCAGTTTTCGGGTCTCCGCTGAAGCTTTCTTT.

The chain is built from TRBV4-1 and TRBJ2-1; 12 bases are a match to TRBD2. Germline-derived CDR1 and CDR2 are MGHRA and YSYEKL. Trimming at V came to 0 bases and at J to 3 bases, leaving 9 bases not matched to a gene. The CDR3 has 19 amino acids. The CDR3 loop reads CASSQDRLAGGPNYNEQFF. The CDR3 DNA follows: TGCGCCAGCAGCCAAGATCGTCTAGCGGGGGGGCCGAACTACAATGAGCAGTTCTTC.